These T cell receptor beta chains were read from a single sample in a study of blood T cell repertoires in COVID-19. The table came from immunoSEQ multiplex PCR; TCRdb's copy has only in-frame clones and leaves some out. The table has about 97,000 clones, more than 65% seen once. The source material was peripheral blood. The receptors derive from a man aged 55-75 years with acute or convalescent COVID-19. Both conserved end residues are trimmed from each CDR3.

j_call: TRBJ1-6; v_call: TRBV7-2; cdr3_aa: ASSTTSSPLH
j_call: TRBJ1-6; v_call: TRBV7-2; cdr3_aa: ASSLGQGSGSPLH
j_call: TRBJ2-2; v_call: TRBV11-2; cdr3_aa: ASSLLAGGDGGELF
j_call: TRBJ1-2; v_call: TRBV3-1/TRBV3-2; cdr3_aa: ASSQDPQAVWAYGYT
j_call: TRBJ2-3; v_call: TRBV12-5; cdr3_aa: ASGSLAGGPHTQY
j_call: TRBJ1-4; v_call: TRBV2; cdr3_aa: ASRLQGGDEKLF
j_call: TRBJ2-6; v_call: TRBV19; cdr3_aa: ASSPGLAGGTASGSGANVLT
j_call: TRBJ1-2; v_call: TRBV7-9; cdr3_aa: ASSLYPANYGYT
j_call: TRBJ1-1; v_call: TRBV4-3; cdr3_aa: ASSPRTGGLDTEAF
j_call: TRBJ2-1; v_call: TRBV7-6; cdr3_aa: ASSSGSFSYNEQF
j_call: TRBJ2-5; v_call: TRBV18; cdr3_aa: ASSQGPTQETQY
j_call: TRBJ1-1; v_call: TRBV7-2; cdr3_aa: ASSARWGGNTEAF
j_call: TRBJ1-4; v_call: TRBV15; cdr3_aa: ATSTGQGTNEKLF
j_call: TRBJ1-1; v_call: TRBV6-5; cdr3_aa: ASSFTSRGRNTEAF
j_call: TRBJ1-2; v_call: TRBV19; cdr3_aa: ASTPGRNYGYT
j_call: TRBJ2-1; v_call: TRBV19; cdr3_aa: ASRGSGSSYNEQF